This passage covers 15 T cell receptor beta chains from one sample sequenced in a study of spatial heterogeneity in lung cancer. From the 5' RACE reads, TCRdb called clonotypes with MiXCR, one entry per CDR3 protein. This table has about 38,000 distinct CDR3 sequences, 7.5% appearing once. The time point here: sample taken at primary tumor resection. Material for sequencing was whole RNA from tumor, nontumor lung or frozen PBMC, left unsorted. The input for sequencing was PBMCs, taken at surgery. All receptors derive from a male donor with early-stage non-small cell lung cancer.

This clonotype was detected only a few times. The V gene is TRBV29-1, the J gene TRBJ1-1; 7 nucleotides align to TRBD1. This CDR3 spans 10 amino acids. J gave up 11 bases and V 3 bases, and 3 bases lay outside the gene matches. CDR1 SQVTM and CDR2 ANQGSEA come from the germline V gene. CDR3 DNA sequence: TGCAGCGTTGACCAGACAGGGGCTTTCTTT. Translation: CSVDQTGAFF.

The table lists this clonotype with many counts. This rearrangement joins TRBV28 to TRBJ2-1; D may be TRBD1 (5 bases). The CDR3 loop spans 14 amino acids. Germline CDR1 MDHEN, CDR2 SYDVKM. Trimming left V 3 bases short and J 7 bases short, with 13 bases between. The CDR3 DNA sequence: TGTGCCAGCAGTTTTATAGGGAAGGGGAATGAGCAGTTCTTC. Amino acid sequence: CASSFIGKGNEQFF.

Concerning this clonotype: A much larger clone lies one base from this, so it may be a read error. The chain recombines TRBV7-2 with TRBJ2-3; 12 positions agree with TRBD2. Germline V gene data show CDR1 as SGHTA and CDR2 as FQGNSA. The CDR3 consists of 16 residues. CDR3 DNA: TGTGCCAACAGCAGAGCTAGCGGGGGGGCCTCAGATACGCAGTATTTT. It is translated as CANSRASGGASDTQYF.

This clonotype has at least ten counts. The chain employs TRBV4-3 and TRBJ2-1; no clear D gene. The CDR3 has 11 residues. Germline loops: CDR1 LGHNA, CDR2 YSLEER. V lost 6 bases to trimming and J lost 3 bases, with 3 bases between them. The CDR3 DNA reads TGCGCCAGCAGGGGCTACAATGAGCAGTTCTTC. Translating gives CASRGYNEQFF.

This clonotype was observed many times. The chain combines TRBV12-3 or TRBV12-4 with TRBJ2-4; the D gene could be TRBD1 or TRBD2 (6 bases each). The ends were cut back, 4 bases at V and 1 base at J, with 20 bases in the middle. This CDR3 is 18 amino acids long. The CDR3 sequence is CASSSEGGRGYAKNIQYF. In DNA form, the CDR3 reads TGTGCCAGCAGTTCGGAAGGGGGTCGGGGGTACGCCAAAAACATTCAGTACTTC.

By share, this clonotype ranks as medium-sized (0.01 to 0.1%). The chain is built from TRBV6-5 and TRBJ1-1, with a possible D match to TRBD1 (5 bases). Trimming stripped 6 bases from V and 4 bases from J, with 12 bases between. The CDR3 extends over 13 amino acids. The V gene's germline CDR1 is MNHEY and CDR2 SVGAGI. CDR3 sequence: CASSLQGSTEAFF. The CDR3 region has the DNA TGTGCCAGCAGCTTGCAGGGTAGCACTGAAGCTTTCTTT.

The sample holds many counts of this clonotype. V gene TRBV24-1 combines with J gene TRBJ2-1; the D gene is possibly TRBD2 (6 bases). This CDR3 spans 16 amino acids. Trimming left V 3 bases short and J 8 bases short, with 19 bases between. Germline V lookup: CDR1 KGHDR, CDR2 SFDVKD. CDR3 amino acids: CATSDTRRGRGHEQFF. The CDR3 region has the DNA TGTGCCACCAGTGATACCCGGAGGGGACGGGGACATGAGCAGTTCTTC.

The chain carries TRBV28 and TRBJ2-3; D uncertain. Trimming cost V 6 bases and J 2 bases, with 6 bases left between them. Germline CDR1 reads MDHEN; CDR2 reads SYDVKM. This CDR3 contains 12 residues. CDR3 loop: CASRGNTDTQYF. The CDR3 bases are TGTGCCAGCAGAGGGAACACAGATACGCAGTATTTT.

V and J are TRBV3-1 and TRBJ1-1, with D perhaps TRBD1 (5 bases). From germline, CDR1 is LGHDT and CDR2 YNNKEL (reference sequence). V lost 4 bases and J 5 bases, leaving 14 bases between the germline ends. CDR3 size: 14 residues. This CDR3 reads CASSRTTRGTEAFF. CDR3 DNA: TGTGCCAGCAGCCGGACTACAAGGGGAACTGAAGCTTTCTTT. Full variable domain (rest looked up from reference TRBV3-1 and TRBJ1-1): DTAVSQTPKYLVTQMGNDKSIKCEQNLGHDTMYWYKQDSKKFLKIMFSYNNKELIINETVPNRFSPKSPDKAHLNLHINSLELGDSAVYFCASSRTTRGTEAFFGQGTRLTVV.

This clonotype has a count of ten or more. The rearrangement uses TRBV24-1 and TRBJ2-2; 8 bases align to TRBD1. The CDR3 runs to 15 residues. The germline gives CDR1 KGHDR, CDR2 SFDVKD. V lost 7 bases to trimming and J lost 7 bases; unmatched junction nucleotides: 10. CDR3 DNA sequence: TGTGCCACCAGGGAAGCAGGGGGCCGTGGCGGGGAGCTGTTTTTT. It yields the protein CATREAGGRGGELFF.

This clonotype came up many times. The gene calls are TRBV27 and TRBJ2-7; D gene ambiguous. This CDR3 region has 13 residues. The V end lost 2 bases, the J end lost 3 bases, and 8 bases lay between the germline ends. Germline values: CDR1 MNHEY, CDR2 SMNVEV (reference sequence). The CDR3 DNA is TGTGCCAGCAGTTTAGTAAACGGCTACGAGCAGTACTTC. It is translated as CASSLVNGYEQYF.

This clonotype was counted at least ten times. The J gene is TRBJ2-3, the V gene TRBV10-3; TRBD2 agrees at 7 bases. This CDR3 is built from 14 residues. J was trimmed by 1 base and V by 5 bases; bases with no gene match: 3. Per the germline V gene, CDR1 is ENHRY and CDR2 is SYGVKD. CDR3 DNA sequence: TGTGCCATCAGTAGCGGGGTTGGCACAGATACGCAGTATTTT. This gives the protein CAISSGVGTDTQYF.

The CDR3 DNA sequence: TGTGCCAGCAGCTTTTTTAGCGGGGGGCCCGCGAACACCGGGGAGCTGTTTTTT. It specifies CASSFFSGGPANTGELFF. J is TRBJ2-2 and V is TRBV5-7, with TRBD2 matching over 10 bases. TRBV5-7 is an open reading frame whose function is uncertain. V lost 2 bases and J lost 0; bases outside the gene matches: 7. The CDR3 loop spans 18 amino acids.

This clonotype was counted many times. This chain joins TRBV29-1 and TRBJ2-3; D remains ambiguous. CDR1 SQVTM and CDR2 ANQGSEA come from the germline V gene. V lost 2 bases and J 2 bases, leaving 14 bases between the germline ends. The CDR3 length is 15 residues. CDR3: CSVEMGSLNTDTQYF. In nucleotides, the CDR3 is TGCAGCGTTGAAATGGGCAGTCTAAACACAGATACGCAGTATTTT.

The J gene is TRBJ1-2, the V gene TRBV29-1, with D hard to call. Germline-derived CDR1 and CDR2 are SQVTM and ANQGSEA. Trimming removed 1 base from V and 8 bases from J, with 11 bases in between. The CDR3 contains 12 residues. CDR3 amino acids: CSVEVLEPGYTF. For the CDR3, the DNA is TGCAGCGTTGAAGTTCTGGAGCCGGGCTACACCTTC.